This T cell receptor beta chain was found in a study of blood T cells in healthy people across ages (dated by TCRdb to 2015 to 2017). A note on the overall study: In model experiments, template switching captured about one uniquely barcoded TCR beta cDNA molecule for every two T cells. The study measured age-related changes in TCR beta repertoire diversity using deep sequencing normalized with unique cDNA molecular identifiers. For two donors (one aged 18 to 29 and one aged 80 or older), the study analyzed two additional independent replicas of 1 million unique cDNA reads from the same blood draw. To avoid experimental bias, donors of different ages were randomly spread across the sequencing lanes. The donors were divided into four age groups: young (average around 17 years), middle-aged (roughly 42), aged (62) and long-lived (about 84).

On this clonotype itself: Its antigen remains undetermined. One base away there is no much larger clone; base qualities are not given.

Trimming at the junction amounts to 4 bases on V and 6 bases on J, and the germline ends lie 13 bases apart. Inclusive of the bounding cysteine and phenylalanine, the CDR3 is 13 residues long. The DNA shown is the 39-base CDR3, in frame from base 1. From the germline V gene (reference sequence), CDR1 is LGHDT and CDR2 is YNNKEL. Findings and caveats that apply to the study as a whole: Because donor CMV infection status was unknown, age-related changes in expanded clonotypes were potentially confounded. Because profiling used bulk unsorted PBMCs, naive and antigen-experienced compartments could not be compared conclusively. Compared with the aged group, more naive CD4+ T cells, fewer expanded clones and increased TCR diversity were shown by the long-lived group, suggesting age selection. There was a strong correlation between observed TCR beta diversity and the percentage of naive T cells measured by flow cytometry. Estimates of total diversity based on one million sequenced T cells were considered lower bounds and underestimates. Observed TCR beta diversity per million T cells fell roughly linearly with age, and a significant reduction was already apparent by age around 44.

Donors were 40 or so systemically healthy Caucasian individuals from Russia aged about 6 to 100 years. Around 10 milliliters of peripheral blood were drawn from each donor into EDTA-treated Vacutainer tubes. PBMCs were isolated by Ficoll-Paque density-gradient centrifugation, with at least 7 million obtained per sample. Total RNA was extracted from PBMCs with Trizol reagent, with at least 6 micrograms obtained per sample. The percentages of naive CD45RAhigh/CD27high T cells were determined by flow cytometry on a PBMC aliquot from every donor. The library was made by 5' RACE. Sequenced using an Illumina HiSeq 2500. A second roughly 7 to 11 cycle PCR used a sample-barcoded 5' primer and a J-beta primer mix. A template-switch 5' adaptor carrying 12 random nucleotides introduced a unique molecular identifier onto each TCR beta cDNA molecule. Each sample yielded at least 3 million CDR3-containing paired-end reads. First-strand cDNA was synthesized from all RNA with the Mint cDNA synthesis kit, primed by a TRBC-specific oligonucleotide. Following uracil-DNA glycosylase treatment, a first 18-cycle PCR with universal primers M1SS and BC2_uni_R was performed on all cDNA. The source study handled its data this way. Each sample was normalized by randomly selecting 1 million high-quality reads, each carrying a distinct molecular identifier. Instead of being binned into consensus sequences, reads that shared molecular identifiers were thrown out. CDR3 identification, clonotype clustering and error correction used MiTCR with a Q25 quality threshold and the strictest error-elimination algorithm. A nonparametric unseen species model using Euler transformation provided a lower-bound estimate of total TCR beta diversity. Starting from the raw public reads, TCRdb applied fastp trimming at Q25, assembled clones with MiXCR and retained in-frame beta chains. Every distinct CDR3 protein forms one entry, paired with its most common genes and DNA. What appears here as the V and J calls and clone size reflects TCRdb's work, not the paper's. This sample holds 1 million or so distinct CDR3 sequences; over 35% were observed only once. The ten largest clones add up to under 20% of the sample.

The TCR comes from an older woman in good health. The sample was blood. The chain is encoded by TRBV3-1 joined to TRBJ2-7; no D gene is confidently identified. Read as DNA, the sequence is TGTGCCAGCAGCCGAGACCCCCTTGGCGAGCAGTACTTC. It encodes CASSRDPLGEQYF.